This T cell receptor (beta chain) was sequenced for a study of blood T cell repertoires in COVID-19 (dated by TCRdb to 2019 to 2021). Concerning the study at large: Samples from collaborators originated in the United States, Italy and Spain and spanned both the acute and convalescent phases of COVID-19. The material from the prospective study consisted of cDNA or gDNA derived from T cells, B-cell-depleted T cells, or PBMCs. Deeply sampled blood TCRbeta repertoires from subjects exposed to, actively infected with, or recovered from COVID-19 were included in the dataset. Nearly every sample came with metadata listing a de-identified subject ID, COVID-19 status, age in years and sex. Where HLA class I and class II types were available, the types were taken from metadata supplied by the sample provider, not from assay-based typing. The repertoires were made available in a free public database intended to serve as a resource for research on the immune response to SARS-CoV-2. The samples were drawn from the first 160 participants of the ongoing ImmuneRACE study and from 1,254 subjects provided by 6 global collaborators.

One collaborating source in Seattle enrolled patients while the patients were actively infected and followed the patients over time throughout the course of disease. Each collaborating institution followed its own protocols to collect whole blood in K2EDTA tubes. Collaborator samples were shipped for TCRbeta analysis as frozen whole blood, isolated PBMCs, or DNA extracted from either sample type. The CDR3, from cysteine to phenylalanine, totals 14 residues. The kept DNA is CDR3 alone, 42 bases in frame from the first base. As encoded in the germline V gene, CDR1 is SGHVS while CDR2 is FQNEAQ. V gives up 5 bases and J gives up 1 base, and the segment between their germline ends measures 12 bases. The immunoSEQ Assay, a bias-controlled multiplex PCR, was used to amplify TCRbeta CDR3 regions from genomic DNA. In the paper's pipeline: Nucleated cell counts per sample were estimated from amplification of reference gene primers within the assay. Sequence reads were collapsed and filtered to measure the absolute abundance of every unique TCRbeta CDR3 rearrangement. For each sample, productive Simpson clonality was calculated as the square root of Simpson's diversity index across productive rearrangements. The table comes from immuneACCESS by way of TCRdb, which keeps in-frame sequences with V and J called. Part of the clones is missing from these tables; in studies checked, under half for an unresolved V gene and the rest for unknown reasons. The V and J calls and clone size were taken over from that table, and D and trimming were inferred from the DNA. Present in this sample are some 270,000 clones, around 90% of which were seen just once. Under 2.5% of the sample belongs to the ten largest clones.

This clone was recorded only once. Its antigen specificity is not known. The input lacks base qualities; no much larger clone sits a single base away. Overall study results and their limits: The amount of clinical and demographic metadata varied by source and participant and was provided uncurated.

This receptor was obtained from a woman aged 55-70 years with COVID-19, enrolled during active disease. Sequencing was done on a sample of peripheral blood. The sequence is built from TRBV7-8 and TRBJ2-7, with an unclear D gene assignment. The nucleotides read TGTGCCAGCAGCCTCCAGGAAGGATCCTACGAGCAGTACTTC. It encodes CASSLQEGSYEQYF. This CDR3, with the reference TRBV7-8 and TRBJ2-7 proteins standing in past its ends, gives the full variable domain GAGVSQSPRYKVAKRGQDVALRCDPISGHVSLFWYQQALGQGPEFLTYFQNEAQLDKSGLPSDRFFAERPEGSVSTLKIQRTQQEDSAVYLCASSLQEGSYEQYFGPGTRLTVT.